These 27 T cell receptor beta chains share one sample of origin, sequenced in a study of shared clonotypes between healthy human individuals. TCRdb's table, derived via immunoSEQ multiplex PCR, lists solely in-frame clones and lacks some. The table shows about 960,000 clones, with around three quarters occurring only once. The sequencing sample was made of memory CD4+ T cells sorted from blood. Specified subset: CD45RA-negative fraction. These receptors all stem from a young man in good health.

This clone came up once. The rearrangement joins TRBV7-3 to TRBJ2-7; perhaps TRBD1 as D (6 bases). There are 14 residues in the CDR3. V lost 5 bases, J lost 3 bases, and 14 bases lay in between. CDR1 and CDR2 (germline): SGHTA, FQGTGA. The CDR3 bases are TGTGCCAGCAGCCGAAGCGTGGACAGCTACGAGCAGTACTTC. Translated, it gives CASSRSVDSYEQYF.

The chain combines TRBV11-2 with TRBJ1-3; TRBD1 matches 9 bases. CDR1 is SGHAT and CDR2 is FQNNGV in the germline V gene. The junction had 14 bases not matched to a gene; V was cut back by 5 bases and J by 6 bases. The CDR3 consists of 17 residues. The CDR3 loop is CASSTPGTGTLANTIYF. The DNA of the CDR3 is TGTGCCAGCAGCACCCCCGGGACAGGGACCCTTGCAAACACCATATATTTT.

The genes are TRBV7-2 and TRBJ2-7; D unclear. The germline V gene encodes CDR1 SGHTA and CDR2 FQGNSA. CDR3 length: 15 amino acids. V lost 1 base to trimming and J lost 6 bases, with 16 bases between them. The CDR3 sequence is CASSLDGSFIGEQYF. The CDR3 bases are TGTGCCAGCAGCTTAGATGGATCCTTTATAGGCGAGCAGTACTTC.

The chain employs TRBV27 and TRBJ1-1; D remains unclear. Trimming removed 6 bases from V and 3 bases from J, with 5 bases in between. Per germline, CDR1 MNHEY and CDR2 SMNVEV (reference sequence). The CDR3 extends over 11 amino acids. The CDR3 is CASRSYTEAFF. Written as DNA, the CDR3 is TGTGCCAGCAGGTCCTACACTGAAGCTTTCTTT.

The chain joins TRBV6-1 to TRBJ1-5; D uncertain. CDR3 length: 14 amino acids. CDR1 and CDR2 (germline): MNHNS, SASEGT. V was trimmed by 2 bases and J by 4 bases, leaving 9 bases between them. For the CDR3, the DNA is TGTGCCAGCAGTGAAATCAGGTGGAATCAGCCCCAGCATTTT. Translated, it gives CASSEIRWNQPQHF.

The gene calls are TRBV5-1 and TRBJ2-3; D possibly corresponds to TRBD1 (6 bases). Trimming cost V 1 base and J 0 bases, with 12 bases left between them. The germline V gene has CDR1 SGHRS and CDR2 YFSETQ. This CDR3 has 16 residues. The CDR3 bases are TGCGCCAGCAGCTTGCAGGGGCCCACTAGCACAGATACGCAGTATTTT. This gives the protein CASSLQGPTSTDTQYF.

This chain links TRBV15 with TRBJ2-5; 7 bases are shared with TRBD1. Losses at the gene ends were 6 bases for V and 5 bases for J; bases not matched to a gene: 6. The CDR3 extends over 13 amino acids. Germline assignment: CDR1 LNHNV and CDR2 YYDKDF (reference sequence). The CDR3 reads CATSPDRVETQYF. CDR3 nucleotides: TGTGCCACCAGTCCAGACAGGGTTGAGACCCAGTACTTC.

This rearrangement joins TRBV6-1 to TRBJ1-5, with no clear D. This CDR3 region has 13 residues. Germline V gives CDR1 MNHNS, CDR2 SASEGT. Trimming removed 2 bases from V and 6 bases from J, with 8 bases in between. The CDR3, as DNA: TGTGCCAGCAGTGAACGAATTGGTCAGCCCCAGCATTTT. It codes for CASSERIGQPQHF.

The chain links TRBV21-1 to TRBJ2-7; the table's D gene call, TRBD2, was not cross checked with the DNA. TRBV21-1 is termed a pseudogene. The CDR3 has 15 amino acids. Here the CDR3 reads CASSPPTRASYEQYF. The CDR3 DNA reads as TGTGCCAGCAGCCCCCCCACGAGGGCCTCCTACGAGCAGTACTTC.

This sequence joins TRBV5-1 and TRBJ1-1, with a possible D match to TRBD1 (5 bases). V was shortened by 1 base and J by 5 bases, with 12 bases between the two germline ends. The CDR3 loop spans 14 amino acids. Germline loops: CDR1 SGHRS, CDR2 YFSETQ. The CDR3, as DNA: TGCGCCAGCAGCTTGTCGGGGGGATGGACTGAAGCTTTCTTT. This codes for CASSLSGGWTEAFF.

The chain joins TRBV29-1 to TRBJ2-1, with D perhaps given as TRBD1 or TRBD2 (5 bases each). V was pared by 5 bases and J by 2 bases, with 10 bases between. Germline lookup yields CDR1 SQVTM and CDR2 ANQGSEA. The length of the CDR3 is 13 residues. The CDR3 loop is CSVSGTTYNEQFF. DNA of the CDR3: TGCAGCGTTTCGGGGACCACCTACAATGAGCAGTTCTTC.

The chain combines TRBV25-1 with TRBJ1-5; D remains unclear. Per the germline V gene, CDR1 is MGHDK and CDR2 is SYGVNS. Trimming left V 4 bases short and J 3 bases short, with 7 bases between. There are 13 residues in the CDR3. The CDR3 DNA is TGTGCCAGCAGTGCGGGCGACAATCAGCCCCAGCATTTT. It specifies CASSAGDNQPQHF.

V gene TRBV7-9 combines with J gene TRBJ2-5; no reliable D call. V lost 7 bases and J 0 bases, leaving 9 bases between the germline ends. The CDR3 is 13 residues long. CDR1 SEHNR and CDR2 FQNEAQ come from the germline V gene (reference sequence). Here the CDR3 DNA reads TGTGCCAGCAATCAGGAGTACCAAGAGACCCAGTACTTC. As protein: CASNQEYQETQYF.

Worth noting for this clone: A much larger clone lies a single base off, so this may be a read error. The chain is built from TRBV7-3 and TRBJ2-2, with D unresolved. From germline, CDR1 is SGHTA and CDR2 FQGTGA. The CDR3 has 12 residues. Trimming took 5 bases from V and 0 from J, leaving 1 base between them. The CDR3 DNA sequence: TGTGCCAGCAGCCCGAACACCGGGGAGCTGTTTTTT. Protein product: CASSPNTGELFF.

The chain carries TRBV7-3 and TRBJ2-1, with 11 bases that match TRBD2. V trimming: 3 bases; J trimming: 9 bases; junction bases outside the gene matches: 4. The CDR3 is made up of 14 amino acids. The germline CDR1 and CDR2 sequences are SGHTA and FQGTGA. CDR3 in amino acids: CASSLGLADGEQFF. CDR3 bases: TGTGCCAGCAGCTTGGGACTAGCGGATGGTGAGCAGTTCTTC.

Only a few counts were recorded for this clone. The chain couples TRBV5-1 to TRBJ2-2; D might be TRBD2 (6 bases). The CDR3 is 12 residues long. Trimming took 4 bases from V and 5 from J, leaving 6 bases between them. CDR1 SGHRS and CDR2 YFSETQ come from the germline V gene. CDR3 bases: TGCGCCAGCAGCCGGGGGACCGGGGAGCTGTTTTTT. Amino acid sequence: CASSRGTGELFF.

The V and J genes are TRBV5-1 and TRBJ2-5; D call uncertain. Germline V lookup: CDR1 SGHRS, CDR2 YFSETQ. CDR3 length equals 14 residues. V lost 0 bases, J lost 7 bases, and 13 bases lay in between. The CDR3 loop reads CASSLEGPVGTQYF. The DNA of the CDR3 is TGCGCCAGCAGCTTGGAAGGGCCTGTCGGGACCCAGTACTTC.

The CDR3 sequence is CASSFAGSAEKLFF. The CDR3 region has the DNA TGTGCCAGCAGTTTCGCCGGCTCTGCGGAAAAACTGTTTTTT. This sequence joins TRBV27 and TRBJ1-4; the D is unclear. Germline CDR1 is MNHEY and CDR2 is SMNVEV (reference sequence). The length of the CDR3 is 14 residues. V dropped 3 bases and J dropped 8 bases, with 13 bases sitting between them.

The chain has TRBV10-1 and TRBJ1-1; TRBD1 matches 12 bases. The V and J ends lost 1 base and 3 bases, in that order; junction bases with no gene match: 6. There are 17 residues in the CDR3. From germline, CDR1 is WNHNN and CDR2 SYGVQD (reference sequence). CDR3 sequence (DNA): TGCGCCAGCAGTGAGTACGGGACAGGGGGCTCGTACACTGAAGCTTTCTTT. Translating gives CASSEYGTGGSYTEAFF.

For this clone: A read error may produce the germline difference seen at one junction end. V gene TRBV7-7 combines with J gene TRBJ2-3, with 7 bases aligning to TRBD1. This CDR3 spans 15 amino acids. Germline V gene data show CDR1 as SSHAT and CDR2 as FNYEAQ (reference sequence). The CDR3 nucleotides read TGTGCTAGCAGCGCAGTGGCAGGGGGTACAGATACGCAGTATTTT. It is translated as CASSAVAGGTDTQYF.

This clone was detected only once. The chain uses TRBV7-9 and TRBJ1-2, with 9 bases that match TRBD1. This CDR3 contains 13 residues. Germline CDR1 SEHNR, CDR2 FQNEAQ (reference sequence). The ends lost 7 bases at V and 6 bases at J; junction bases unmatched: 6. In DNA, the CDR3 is TGTGCCAGCACCTACGGACAGGGGCATGGCTACACCTTC. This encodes CASTYGQGHGYTF. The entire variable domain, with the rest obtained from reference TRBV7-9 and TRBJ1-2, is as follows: DTGVSQNPRHKITKRGQNVTFRCDPISEHNRLYWYRQTLGQGPEFLTYFQNEAQLEKSRLLSDRFSAERPKGSFSTLEIQRTEQGDSAMYLCASTYGQGHGYTFGSGTRLTVV.

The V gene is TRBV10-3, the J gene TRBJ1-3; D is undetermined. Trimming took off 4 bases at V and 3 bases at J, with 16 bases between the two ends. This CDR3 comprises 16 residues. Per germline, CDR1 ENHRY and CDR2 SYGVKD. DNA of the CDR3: TGTGCCATCAGTGGGAGCGACCCTCAGATTGGAAACACCATATATTTT. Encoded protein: CAISGSDPQIGNTIYF.

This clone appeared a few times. CDR3 bases: TGTGCCAGCACCCCCAGGAGGGAAGAGACCCAGTACTTC. This encodes CASTPRREETQYF. The rearrangement links TRBV2 to TRBJ2-5; tentative D call: TRBD2 (6 bases). CDR1 is SNHLY, CDR2 FYNNEI, per germline. The V end lost 7 bases, the J end lost 3 bases, and 12 bases lay between the germline ends. This CDR3 comprises 13 residues. The full variable domain, in which reference TRBV2 and TRBJ2-5 provide the parts outside the CDR3, is EPEVTQTPSHQVTQMGQEVILRCVPISNHLYFYWYRQILGQKVEFLVSFYNNEISEKSEIFDDQFSVERPDGSNFTLKIRSTKLEDSAMYFCASTPRREETQYFGPGTRLLVL.

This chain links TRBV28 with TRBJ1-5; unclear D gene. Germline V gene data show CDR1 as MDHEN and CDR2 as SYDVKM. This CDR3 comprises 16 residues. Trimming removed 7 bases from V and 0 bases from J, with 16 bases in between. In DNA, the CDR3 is TGTGCCAGCACCGGATTCGGGTTTTATAGCAATCAGCCCCAGCATTTT. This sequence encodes CASTGFGFYSNQPQHF.

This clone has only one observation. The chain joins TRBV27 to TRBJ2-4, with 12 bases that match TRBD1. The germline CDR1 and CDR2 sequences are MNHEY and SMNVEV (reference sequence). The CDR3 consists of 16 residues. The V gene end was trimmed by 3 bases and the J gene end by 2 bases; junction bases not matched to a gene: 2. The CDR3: CASSLGQGATKNIQYF. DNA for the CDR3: TGTGCCAGCAGTTTGGGACAGGGGGCGACCAAAAACATTCAGTACTTC.

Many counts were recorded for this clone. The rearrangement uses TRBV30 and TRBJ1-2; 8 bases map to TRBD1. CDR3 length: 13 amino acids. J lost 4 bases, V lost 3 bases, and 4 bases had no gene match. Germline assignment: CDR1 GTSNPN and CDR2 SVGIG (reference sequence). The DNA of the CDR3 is TGTGCCTGGAGCAGGGGGCTGGGCTATGGCTACACCTTC. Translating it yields CAWSRGLGYGYTF. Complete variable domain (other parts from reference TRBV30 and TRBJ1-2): SQTIHQWPATLVQPVGSPLSLECTVEGTSNPNLYWYRQAAGRGLQLLFYSVGIGQISSEVPQNLSASRPQDRQFILSSKKLLLSDSGFYLCAWSRGLGYGYTFGSGTRLTVV.

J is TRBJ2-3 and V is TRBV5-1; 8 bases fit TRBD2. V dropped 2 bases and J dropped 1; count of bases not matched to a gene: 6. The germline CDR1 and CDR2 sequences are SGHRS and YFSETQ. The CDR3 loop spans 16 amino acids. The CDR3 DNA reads TGCGCCAGCAGCTTCCAAGCGGGAGTAGGCACAGATACGCAGTATTTT. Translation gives CASSFQAGVGTDTQYF. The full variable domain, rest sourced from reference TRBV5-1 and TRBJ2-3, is KAGVTQTPRYLIKTRGQQVTLSCSPISGHRSVSWYQQTPGQGLQFLFEYFSETQRNKGNFPGRFSGRQFSNSRSEMNVSTLELGDSALYLCASSFQAGVGTDTQYFGPGTRLTVL.